This T cell receptor (beta chain) was found in a study of CD8+ T cells in alopecia areata. Findings and caveats of the study: Tofacitinib produced a significant decrease in scalp clonality and in expanded CD8+ clones among the top 100. In scalp and blood during tofacitinib, many expanded lesional clones persisted.

RNA extraction was followed by reverse transcription into cDNA, which acted as the sequencing template. Generated by immunoSEQ multiplex PCR, the TCRdb table keeps only in-frame clones and is missing some. The table has approximately 180,000 clones, less than 65% seen once; the top ten hold just over 1%. Treatment indicated: oral pan-JAK inhibitor, 5-10 mg twice daily. Per germline, CDR1 MGHDK and CDR2 SYGVNS. The CDR3 has 13 amino acids. V was trimmed by 3 bases and J by 0 bases, leaving 2 bases between them. This clone was seen a few times. As yet, its antigen is unknown. The sequencing used CD4+ T cells sorted from blood, collected at week 24, from a patient treated with tofacitinib. J is TRBJ1-4 and V is TRBV25-1; D is unresolved. The TCR comes from a human donor with alopecia areata. The CDR3 region has the DNA TGTGCCAGCAGTGAGGCAACTAATGAAAAACTGTTTTTT. It yields the protein CASSEATNEKLFF.